Listed here are 27 T cell receptor beta chains from one sample, sequenced in a study of glioma-infiltrating T cells after dendritic cell vaccination. Measured with immunoSEQ multiplex PCR; TCRdb has only the in-frame clones, and not every one. The sample yields under 100,000 clones, roughly 89% seen once. The sequences come from blood, collected before dendritic cell vaccination. The receptors shown here come from a human donor with glioblastoma.

J is TRBJ2-5 and V is TRBV5-1; 10 nucleotides match TRBD1. The closer fit of TRBJ2-7 to the DNA end suggests the J call may be wrong. The CDR3 contains 14 residues. Germline lookup yields CDR1 SGHRS and CDR2 YFSETQ. CDR3 sequence: CASSGQGVSYEQYF. In DNA form, the CDR3 reads TGCGCCAGCAGCGGACAGGGGGTCTCCTACGAGCAGTACTTC.

The genes are TRBV14 and TRBJ2-5, with TRBD2 identical over 13 bases. Germline values: CDR1 SGHDN, CDR2 FVKESK. This CDR3 comprises 16 residues. The J segment lost 5 bases and the V segment lost 4 bases, leaving 7 bases of the junction unmatched. CDR3 in amino acids: CASSPWGLAGTETQYF. The CDR3 DNA is TGTGCCAGCAGCCCCTGGGGACTAGCGGGAACGGAGACCCAGTACTTC.

The V gene is TRBV30, the J gene TRBJ2-2, with 7 positions matching TRBD1. The CDR3 is 16 amino acids. Germline CDR1 is GTSNPN and CDR2 is SVGIG (reference sequence). Germline trimming cut 1 base from V and 0 bases from J; bases unmatched to any gene: 5. Here the CDR3 DNA reads TGTGCCTGGAGTGACCCCGGGACAGCGAACACCGGGGAGCTGTTTTTT. This sequence encodes CAWSDPGTANTGELFF.

The J gene is TRBJ2-7, the V gene TRBV2, with unresolved D. The V end lost 1 base, the J end lost 3 bases, and 4 bases lay between the germline ends. There are 12 residues in the CDR3. Germline V gene lookup returns CDR1 SNHLY and CDR2 FYNNEI. The CDR3 DNA reads as TGTGCCAGCAGTGAAGTTTACTACGAGCAGTACTTC. It encodes CASSEVYYEQYF.

The chain is built from TRBV9 and TRBJ1-1; the match to TRBD1 covers 8 bases. This CDR3 is 14 amino acids long. Losses at the gene ends were 3 bases for V and 6 bases for J; bases not matched to a gene: 7. CDR1 and CDR2 (germline): SGDLS, YYNGEE. CDR3 amino acids: CASSAEDRDAEAFF. CDR3 bases: TGTGCCAGCAGCGCAGAGGACAGGGACGCTGAAGCTTTCTTT.

The J gene is TRBJ1-5, the V gene TRBV6-6; possibly TRBD1 for D (5 bases). CDR1 and CDR2 from the germline V gene are MNHNY and SVGAGI (reference sequence). V lost 2 bases, J lost 3 bases, and 8 bases lay in between. The CDR3 extends over 14 amino acids. CDR3 loop: CASSYTTVNQPQHF. Here the CDR3 DNA reads TGTGCCAGCAGTTACACGACAGTCAATCAGCCCCAGCATTTT.

The chain uses TRBV2 and TRBJ1-2; 8 bases map to TRBD1. The germline V gene has CDR1 SNHLY and CDR2 FYNNEI. The ends lost 6 bases at V and 6 bases at J; junction bases unmatched: 3. The CDR3 runs 12 residues. CDR3 bases: TGTGCCAGCAGCCCGACAGGGGATGGCTACACCTTC. Translated: CASSPTGDGYTF.

The rearrangement uses TRBV6-1 and TRBJ1-5; perhaps TRBD1 as D (5 bases). The germline V and J ends were trimmed by 2 bases and 2 bases, with 10 bases remaining between them. Per germline, CDR1 MNHNS and CDR2 SASEGT. The CDR3 contains 15 residues. CDR3 protein: CASSETARGNQPQHF. The CDR3, as DNA: TGTGCCAGCAGTGAAACGGCCAGGGGCAATCAGCCCCAGCATTTT.

The J gene is TRBJ2-6, the V gene TRBV5-8, with D maybe TRBD1 (6 bases). The CDR3 runs to 14 residues. CDR1 SGHTS and CDR2 YDEGEE come from the germline V gene. Trimming removed 5 bases from V and 2 bases from J, with 8 bases in between. The CDR3 nucleotides are TGTGCCAGCAGATACAGGGCTGGGGCCAACGTCCTGACTTTC. Translating gives CASRYRAGANVLTF. The full variable domain, in which reference TRBV5-8 and TRBJ2-6 provide the parts outside the CDR3, is EAGVTQSPTHLIKTRGQQATLRCSPISGHTSVYWYQQALGLGLQFLLWYDEGEERNRGNFPPRFSGRQFPNYSSELNVNALELEDSALYLCASRYRAGANVLTFGAGSRLTVL.

The chain carries TRBV7-8 and TRBJ2-5; TRBD2 matches 8 bases. The ends lost 5 bases at V and 2 bases at J; junction bases unmatched: 7. The CDR3 has 15 residues. In germline, CDR1 is SGHVS, CDR2 FQNEAQ. CDR3 nucleotides: TGTGCCAGCAGCCTGAACAGCGGGGGTCAAGAGACCCAGTACTTC. Amino acid sequence: CASSLNSGGQETQYF.

J is TRBJ2-3 and V is TRBV10-1; possibly TRBD2 for D (5 bases). V was trimmed by 1 base and J by 0 bases, leaving 8 bases between them. Germline-derived CDR1 and CDR2 are WNHNN and SYGVQD (reference sequence). The CDR3 consists of 15 residues. CDR3 region: CASSEFSASTDTQYF. In DNA form, the CDR3 reads TGCGCCAGCAGTGAGTTTAGCGCGAGCACAGATACGCAGTATTTT.

This chain uses TRBV4-1 with TRBJ2-1, with 11 nucleotides matching TRBD2. Unmatched junction bases numbered 13, after V lost 0 bases and J lost 9 bases. Germline V CDR1 and CDR2: MGHRA, YSYEKL. The CDR3 covers 18 residues. The CDR3 is CASSQDRGSGGAEVEQFF. CDR3 bases: TGCGCCAGCAGCCAAGATCGAGGTAGCGGGGGGGCCGAGGTTGAGCAGTTCTTC.

This chain joins TRBV4-1 and TRBJ2-1, with 8 bases fitting TRBD1. CDR1 and CDR2 (germline): MGHRA, YSYEKL. J gave up 7 bases and V 2 bases, and 7 bases lay outside the gene matches. There are 15 residues in the CDR3. CDR3 in amino acids: CASSQPRTGPNEQFF. Written as DNA, the CDR3 is TGCGCCAGCAGCCAACCTCGGACAGGGCCGAATGAGCAGTTCTTC.

The chain is built from TRBV15 and TRBJ2-7; D is perhaps TRBD1 (5 bases). The CDR3 runs 13 residues. CDR1 is LNHNV and CDR2 is YYDKDF in the germline V gene (reference sequence). V gave up 5 bases and J gave up 4 bases, with 12 bases separating them. The CDR3 DNA is TGTGCCACCAGCGGAACGTCAGGGTACGAGCAGTACTTC. Encoded protein: CATSGTSGYEQYF. The whole variable domain, remainder taken from reference TRBV15 and TRBJ2-7, is DAMVIQNPRYQVTQFGKPVTLSCSQTLNHNVMYWYQQKSSQAPKLLFHYYDKDFNNEADTPDNFQSRRPNTSFCFLDIRSPGLGDTAMYLCATSGTSGYEQYFGPGTRLTVT.

The chain couples TRBV5-1 to TRBJ2-1; 13 nucleotides match TRBD2. This CDR3 comprises 15 residues. Germline loops: CDR1 SGHRS, CDR2 YFSETQ. V was pared by 3 bases and J by 7 bases, with 4 bases of the junction left unmatched. The CDR3 here is CASSSGTSGINEQFF. The CDR3 nucleotides read TGCGCCAGCAGCTCAGGGACTAGCGGGATAAATGAGCAGTTCTTC.

V usage is TRBV6-5 and J usage is TRBJ2-2, with 10 bases identical to TRBD1. V lost 6 bases and J lost 8; bases outside the gene matches: 6. Germline loops: CDR1 MNHEY, CDR2 SVGAGI. This CDR3 is built from 14 residues. The CDR3 reads CASRQTGGSGELFF. CDR3 coding DNA: TGTGCCAGCAGGCAGACAGGGGGCTCAGGGGAGCTGTTTTTT.

This clone was found once. The gene calls are TRBV5-1 and TRBJ2-5; 8 bases line up with TRBD1. J gave up 2 bases and V 4 bases, and 7 bases lay outside the gene matches. Germline CDR1 and CDR2: SGHRS and YFSETQ. The CDR3 runs 15 residues. The DNA for the CDR3 is TGCGCCAGCAGCACCCTACAGGGGGGTCAAGAGACCCAGTACTTC. It is translated as CASSTLQGGQETQYF. The full variable domain, rest sourced from reference TRBV5-1 and TRBJ2-5, is KAGVTQTPRYLIKTRGQQVTLSCSPISGHRSVSWYQQTPGQGLQFLFEYFSETQRNKGNFPGRFSGRQFSNSRSEMNVSTLELGDSALYLCASSTLQGGQETQYFGPGTRLLVL.

This chain connects TRBV27 to TRBJ2-7, with 8 bases that match TRBD2. Trimming at V came to 5 bases and at J to 0 bases, leaving 9 bases not matched to a gene. The CDR3 totals 16 residues. Germline lookup yields CDR1 MNHEY and CDR2 SMNVEV (reference sequence). This CDR3 is CASSRTLAASSYEQYF. In nucleotides, the CDR3 is TGTGCCAGCAGTCGAACACTAGCGGCGAGCTCCTACGAGCAGTACTTC.

As regards this clone: The same CDR3 can be traced to other DNA sequences in this sample. The rearrangement links TRBV5-4 to TRBJ1-6, with 9 bases aligning to TRBD1. Germline trimming cut 2 bases from V and 10 bases from J; bases unmatched to any gene: 4. Germline values: CDR1 SGHNT, CDR2 YYREEE (reference sequence). The CDR3 spans 14 residues. CDR3 amino acids: CASSLQGAGSPLHF. As DNA, the CDR3 is TGTGCCAGCAGCTTACAGGGGGCAGGCTCACCCCTCCACTTT.

This chain uses TRBV2 with TRBJ1-2, with TRBD1 matching 8 bases. V was clipped by 6 bases and J by 4 bases; unmatched bases: 10. Germline CDR1 and CDR2: SNHLY and FYNNEI. The CDR3 contains 15 residues. CDR3 sequence (DNA): TGTGCCAGCAGCCTACAGGGGGGTTTAGGCTATGGCTACACCTTC. This encodes CASSLQGGLGYGYTF.

The J gene is TRBJ2-7, the V gene TRBV2; D possibly corresponds to TRBD1 (7 bases). V lost 2 bases, J lost 3 bases, and 11 bases lay in between. The CDR3 extends over 14 amino acids. Germline V gives CDR1 SNHLY, CDR2 FYNNEI. CDR3 sequence: CASSESGGNYEQYF. Here the CDR3 DNA reads TGTGCCAGCAGTGAATCAGGGGGGAACTACGAGCAGTACTTC.

The V and J genes are TRBV7-2 and TRBJ1-2, with D unclear. The V end was cut by 0 bases, the J end by 0 bases, with 14 bases between. Germline V lookup: CDR1 SGHTA, CDR2 FQGNSA. This CDR3 contains 17 residues. This CDR3 is CASSLAVGQQANYGYTF. The CDR3 DNA reads TGTGCCAGCAGCTTAGCGGTTGGGCAACAAGCTAACTATGGCTACACCTTC.

The V and J genes are TRBV6-7 and TRBJ1-1; TRBD1 is a possible D gene (5 bases). TRBV6-7 falls under the ORF class, with uncertain function. The CDR3 runs to 15 residues. V was trimmed by 2 bases and J by 7 bases, leaving 17 bases between them. CDR3 in amino acids: CASSYRSGAPDEAFF. CDR3 sequence (DNA): TGTGCCAGCAGTTACCGAAGTGGGGCCCCCGATGAAGCTTTCTTT.

In its sample, this clone was seen once. The chain has TRBV5-1 and TRBJ2-7; 11 positions match TRBD1. V lost 0 bases to trimming and J lost 5 bases; unmatched junction nucleotides: 1. Germline CDR1 is SGHRS and CDR2 is YFSETQ. This CDR3 spans 14 amino acids. CDR3 loop: CASSLGGQGDEQYF. CDR3 nucleotides: TGCGCCAGCAGCTTGGGGGGACAGGGGGACGAGCAGTACTTC.

This clone showed up just once. The V gene is TRBV6-1, the J gene TRBJ2-7, with a possible D match to TRBD2 (5 bases). Germline V gene lookup returns CDR1 MNHNS and CDR2 SASEGT. Between the trimmed V and J ends, which lost 1 base and 3 bases, there was a span of 13 bases. The CDR3 loop spans 15 amino acids. Here the CDR3 reads CASSEDTDYYYEQYF. CDR3 coding DNA: TGTGCCAGCAGTGAAGATACCGACTACTACTACGAGCAGTACTTC.

The chain couples TRBV5-1 to TRBJ2-5, with 7 bases that match TRBD1. Germline values: CDR1 SGHRS, CDR2 YFSETQ. This CDR3 has 17 residues. Trimming at V came to 0 bases and at J to 5 bases, leaving 13 bases not matched to a gene. The CDR3 sequence: CASSLGPNRGRGETQYF. In DNA form, the CDR3 reads TGCGCCAGCAGCTTGGGTCCTAACAGGGGAAGGGGGGAGACCCAGTACTTC.

This chain links TRBV5-1 with TRBJ2-7, with TRBD2 matching over 8 bases. The J segment lost 5 bases and the V segment lost 4 bases, leaving 11 bases of the junction unmatched. The germline gives CDR1 SGHRS, CDR2 YFSETQ. This CDR3 comprises 15 residues. Here the CDR3 DNA reads TGCGCCAGCAGCCTCTCGGGGGGGACTATAAACGAGCAGTACTTC. Translation gives CASSLSGGTINEQYF.